The sample holds one count of the clone carrying this TCR beta chain. What it binds is unknown. TCRdb's copy holds only in-frame clones and misses some; the assay was immunoSEQ multiplex PCR. The sample lists roughly 150,000 clones; about 89% were seen once. These data are taken from a study of T cell responses to AZD1222 COVID-19 vaccine. Study summary: Second-dose recipients at about 4 or about 12 weeks were treated as one pooled group.

This CDR3 spans 17 amino acids. Germline V lookup: CDR1 MNHEY, CDR2 SVGEGT. Trimming left V 2 bases short and J 3 bases short, with 17 bases between. General study points: Vaccine-related CD4 TCRs covered spike, predominating at 160-218 and 743-854. White British donors predominated, females outnumbered males, and clonal diversity was possibly underestimated.

Sequences were derived from peripheral blood, sampled on day 0 of AZD1222 vaccination. This chain links TRBV6-2 or TRBV6-3 with TRBJ2-4; TRBD2 is a possible D gene (7 bases). This TCR derives from an adult in good health. The CDR3 coding sequence is TGTGCCAGCAGTTACGGGGGGGGCCGGATTGGCAAAAACATTCAGTACTTC. This codes for CASSYGGGRIGKNIQYF.